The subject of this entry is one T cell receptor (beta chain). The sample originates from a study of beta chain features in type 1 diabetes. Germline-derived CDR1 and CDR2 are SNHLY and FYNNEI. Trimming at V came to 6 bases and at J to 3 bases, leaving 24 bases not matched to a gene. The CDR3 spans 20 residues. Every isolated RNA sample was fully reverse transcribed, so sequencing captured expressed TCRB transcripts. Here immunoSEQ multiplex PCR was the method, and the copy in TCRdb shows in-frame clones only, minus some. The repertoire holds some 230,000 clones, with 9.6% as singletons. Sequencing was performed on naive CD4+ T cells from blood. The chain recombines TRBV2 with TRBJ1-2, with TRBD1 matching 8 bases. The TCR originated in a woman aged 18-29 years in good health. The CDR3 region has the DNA TGTGCCAGCAGAGTTAAGAGACAGGGGTCCTCAATGCTGCCTGACTATGGCTACACCTTC. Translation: CASRVKRQGSSMLPDYGYTF.